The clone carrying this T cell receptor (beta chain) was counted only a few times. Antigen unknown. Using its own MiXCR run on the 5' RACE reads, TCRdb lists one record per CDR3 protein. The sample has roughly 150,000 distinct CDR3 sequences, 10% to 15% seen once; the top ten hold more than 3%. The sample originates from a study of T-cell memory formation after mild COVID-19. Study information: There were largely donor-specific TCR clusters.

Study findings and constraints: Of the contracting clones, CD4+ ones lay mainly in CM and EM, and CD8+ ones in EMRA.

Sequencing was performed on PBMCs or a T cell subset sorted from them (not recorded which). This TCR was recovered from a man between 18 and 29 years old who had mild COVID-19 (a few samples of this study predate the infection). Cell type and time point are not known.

The CDR3 loop is CASSQEGPVLNQPQHF. CDR3 in DNA: TGTGCCAGCAGCCAAGAAGGGCCAGTACTAAATCAGCCCCAGCATTTT. V usage is TRBV4-2 and J usage is TRBJ1-5; D is uncertain. Trimming shortened V by 0 bases and J by 4 bases, and 13 bases separated the two germline ends. There are 16 residues in the CDR3. Germline V gene sequence: CDR1 LGHNA, CDR2 YNFKEQ.